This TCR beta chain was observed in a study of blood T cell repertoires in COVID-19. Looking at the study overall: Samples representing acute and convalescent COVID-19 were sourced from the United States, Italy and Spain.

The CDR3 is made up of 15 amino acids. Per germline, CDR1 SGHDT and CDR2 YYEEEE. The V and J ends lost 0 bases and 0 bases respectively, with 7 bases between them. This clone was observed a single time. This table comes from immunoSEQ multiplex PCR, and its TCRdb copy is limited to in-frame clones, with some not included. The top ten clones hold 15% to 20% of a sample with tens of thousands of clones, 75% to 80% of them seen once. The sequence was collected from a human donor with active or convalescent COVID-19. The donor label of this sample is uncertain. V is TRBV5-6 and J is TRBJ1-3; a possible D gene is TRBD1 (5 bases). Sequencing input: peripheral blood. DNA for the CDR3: TGTGCCAGCAGCTTGGGACAGACCTCTGGAAACACCATATATTTT. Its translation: CASSLGQTSGNTIYF.